Reported below is one T cell receptor (beta chain). Within the sample, other DNA sequences also encode this same CDR3. The data originate from a study of blood T cell repertoires in COVID-19. Assay: immunoSEQ multiplex PCR; the TCRdb copy retains only in-frame clones and omits some. The sample has 180,000 or so clones; roughly 81% are singletons. V trimming: 6 bases; J trimming: 3 bases; junction bases outside the gene matches: 3. Looked up from germline, CDR1 is MNHEY and CDR2 is SMNVEV (reference sequence). This CDR3 spans 15 amino acids. This TCR was sampled from a woman older than 75 with COVID-19, enrolled during active disease. The sample was peripheral blood. The chain employs TRBV27 and TRBJ1-6, with TRBD1 matching over 9 bases. The CDR3 loop is CASSLTGGYNSPLHF. CDR3 nucleotide sequence: TGTGCCAGCAGCCTGACAGGGGGCTATAATTCACCCCTCCACTTT.